Listed below are T cell receptor beta chains from one sample, sequenced in a study of cytomegalovirus exposure and HLA in healthy donors. Libraries were prepared by immunoSEQ multiplex PCR; TCRdb keeps only in-frame clonotypes and omits some of them. Among roughly 180,000 clones listed, roughly 78% were seen once. The sample comprised PBMCs. The receptors here all came from a woman aged 30 to 39 in good health and CMV-seronegative. Both conserved end residues are trimmed from each CDR3.

CDR3 protein: ASSAIGQGTNEKLF; J gene: TRBJ1-4; V gene: TRBV7-9
CDR3 protein: ASAGGRTDTQY; J gene: TRBJ2-3; V gene: TRBV4-1
CDR3 protein: ASGSLRDNTGELF; J gene: TRBJ2-2; V gene: TRBV12-5
CDR3 protein: ASSALRGTEQF; J gene: TRBJ2-1; V gene: TRBV6-4
CDR3 protein: ASRWTGDLF; J gene: TRBJ1-2; V gene: TRBV7-9
CDR3 protein: ASSLAGTDGTYEQY; J gene: TRBJ2-7; V gene: TRBV5-1
CDR3 protein: AWSVLPNTEAF; J gene: TRBJ1-1; V gene: TRBV30
CDR3 protein: ASSDAGTGGYEQY; J gene: -; V gene: TRBV25-1
CDR3 protein: ASSPDTGRGTEAF; J gene: TRBJ1-1; V gene: TRBV5-6
CDR3 protein: ASSDPRRGGADTQY; J gene: TRBJ2-3; V gene: TRBV7-8
CDR3 protein: AWDRGRNEQY; J gene: TRBJ2-7; V gene: TRBV30
CDR3 protein: ATSRDLGGGNGYT; J gene: TRBJ1-2; V gene: TRBV15
CDR3 protein: ASSPARGRNTEAF; J gene: TRBJ1-1; V gene: TRBV19
CDR3 protein: ASSRGGQGNEQY; J gene: TRBJ2-7; V gene: TRBV7-9
CDR3 protein: ASGRNRGGGEKLF; J gene: TRBJ1-4; V gene: TRBV12-5
CDR3 protein: AWIQDRGLRGYT; J gene: TRBJ1-2; V gene: TRBV30
CDR3 protein: ASSVGTTNTGELF; J gene: TRBJ2-2; V gene: TRBV9
CDR3 protein: ASSPQGAEQY; J gene: TRBJ2-7; V gene: TRBV7-9
CDR3 protein: ASSYVVSGELF; J gene: TRBJ2-2; V gene: TRBV6-5
CDR3 protein: ASSESLRARGNAGYEQY; J gene: TRBJ2-7; V gene: TRBV10-2
CDR3 protein: ASSASGLAGNYEQY; J gene: TRBJ2-7; V gene: TRBV2
CDR3 protein: ASGTGAARYT; J gene: TRBJ1-2; V gene: TRBV11-2
CDR3 protein: SVVGQGAYGYT; J gene: TRBJ1-2; V gene: TRBV29-1
CDR3 protein: ASSLQGYNSPLH; J gene: TRBJ1-6; V gene: TRBV2
CDR3 protein: ASSPPARDRLTPNYGYT; J gene: TRBJ1-2; V gene: TRBV18
CDR3 protein: ASSVSPTGINEQY; J gene: TRBJ2-7; V gene: TRBV9
CDR3 protein: ASTPDRGRTNEKLF; J gene: TRBJ1-4; V gene: TRBV11-2
CDR3 protein: ASSWSQPGTSGGAYNEQF; J gene: TRBJ2-1; V gene: TRBV5-1
CDR3 protein: ASNPRRGPSNEQY; J gene: TRBJ2-7; V gene: TRBV19
CDR3 protein: ASSSGLTGRETQY; J gene: TRBJ2-5; V gene: TRBV5-1
CDR3 protein: ASSTGQGGGDEQY; J gene: -; V gene: TRBV7-8
CDR3 protein: ASARAAGGPNEQF; J gene: TRBJ2-1; V gene: TRBV25-1
CDR3 protein: ASRPTGISGNTIY; J gene: TRBJ1-3; V gene: TRBV25-1
CDR3 protein: AWSQGLAGTWQF; J gene: TRBJ2-1; V gene: TRBV30
CDR3 protein: ASRQPGLAGEHSTDTQY; J gene: TRBJ2-3; V gene: TRBV7-2
CDR3 protein: ASSIIAGVGEQY; J gene: TRBJ2-7; V gene: TRBV7-3
CDR3 protein: ASSVADRGYEQY; J gene: TRBJ2-7; V gene: TRBV9
CDR3 protein: ASLRTSGGKEAQY; J gene: TRBJ2-5; V gene: TRBV5-1
CDR3 protein: ASSQDLYQETQY; J gene: TRBJ2-5; V gene: TRBV4-2
CDR3 protein: ASSGTADSYEQY; J gene: TRBJ2-7; V gene: TRBV10-1
CDR3 protein: ASILGGGATNEKLF; J gene: TRBJ1-4; V gene: TRBV5-4
CDR3 protein: ASSQERTLRGEQY; J gene: TRBJ2-7; V gene: TRBV4-1
CDR3 protein: ASSAGTGVEKLF; J gene: TRBJ1-4; V gene: TRBV6-1
CDR3 protein: SAINRGTNTGELF; J gene: TRBJ2-2; V gene: TRBV29-1